Following are 9 T cell receptor beta chains from one sample sequenced in a study of brain T cells in children with intractable seizures. The time point was: blood from clinic visit 5 months post-surgery; TSC patient then seizure free. Produced via immunoSEQ multiplex PCR; TCRdb's table is partial and in-frame only. In the table there are 340,000 or so clones, 93% of which are singletons. This specimen consisted of peripheral blood, obtained 4 to 5 months after surgery. Receptors were obtained from a boy in the first two years of life with tuberous sclerosis and intractable seizures.

This clone is a singleton in its sample. The chain combines TRBV12-3 or TRBV12-4 with TRBJ2-2; D ambiguous. Trimming stripped 4 bases from V and 3 bases from J, with 6 bases between. The CDR3 consists of 13 residues. CDR3 DNA sequence: TGTGCCAGCAGTTCCCCTTACACCGGGGAGCTGTTTTTT. This codes for CASSSPYTGELFF.

This chain uses TRBV11-2 with TRBJ1-1; TRBD1 is a possible D gene (6 bases). Germline V lookup: CDR1 SGHAT, CDR2 FQNNGV. The CDR3 is 13 amino acids. V shed 8 bases and J shed 7 bases, with 17 bases lying between them. The CDR3 nucleotides are TGTGCCAGCGGGGGGCAGGGAGCCCGTGAAGCTTTCTTT. Translating gives CASGGQGAREAFF.

Comment on this clone: This CDR3 is also generated by other DNA sequences in the sample. The V gene is TRBV6-5, the J gene TRBJ1-5; no reliable D call. The CDR3 length is 14 residues. Germline V gives CDR1 MNHEY, CDR2 SVGAGI. Trimming took off 2 bases at V and 2 bases at J, with 7 bases between the two ends. The CDR3 spells CASSYGVGNQPQHF. The CDR3 nucleotides read TGTGCCAGCAGTTACGGGGTGGGCAATCAGCCCCAGCATTTT.

The CDR3, as DNA: TGTGCCAGCAGGAAGGAGAGACAAGAGACCCAGTACTTC. This codes for CASRKERQETQYF. The rearrangement uses TRBV6-5 and TRBJ2-5; D remains unclear. This CDR3 contains 13 residues. V lost 6 bases and J 2 bases, leaving 10 bases between the germline ends. Germline V gene lookup returns CDR1 MNHEY and CDR2 SVGAGI.

The V gene is TRBV7-2, the J gene TRBJ2-6; no clear D gene. The V and J ends lost 1 base and 2 bases respectively, with 12 bases between them. The germline V gene encodes CDR1 SGHTA and CDR2 FQGNSA. The CDR3 loop spans 17 amino acids. CDR3 coding DNA: TGTGCCAGCAGCTTAGATATTCAGGTCCCTGGGGCCAACGTCCTGACTTTC. It yields the protein CASSLDIQVPGANVLTF. The full variable domain, in which reference TRBV7-2 and TRBJ2-6 provide the parts outside the CDR3, is GAGVSQSPSNKVTEKGKDVELRCDPISGHTALYWYRQSLGQGLEFLIYFQGNSAPDKSGLPSDRFSAERTGGSVSTLTIQRTQQEDSAVYLCASSLDIQVPGANVLTFGAGSRLTVL.

CDR3 sequence: CASRQGNSPLHF. The DNA for the CDR3 is TGTGCCAGCAGACAGGGGAACTCACCCCTCCACTTT. The chain carries TRBV6-5 and TRBJ1-6, with 7 bases identical to TRBD1. The germline CDR1 and CDR2 sequences are MNHEY and SVGAGI. The CDR3 consists of 12 residues. After removal of 6 bases from V and 10 bases from J, the junction contained 3 bases not matched to a gene.

This chain uses TRBV19 with TRBJ2-3, with D unresolved. Germline assignment: CDR1 LNHDA and CDR2 SQIVND (reference sequence). The CDR3 sequence is 16 residues long. Trimming cost V 3 bases and J 0 bases, with 13 bases left between them. The DNA of the CDR3 is TGTGCCAGTAGTATGGCCCGGAAAACTAGCACAGATACGCAGTATTTT. Its translation: CASSMARKTSTDTQYF.

CDR3 in amino acids: CASSSPRVAGFPSGNTIYF. The CDR3 coding sequence is TGTGCCAGCAGCTCGCCGCGCGTGGCAGGCTTCCCCTCTGGAAACACCATATATTTT. The rearrangement uses TRBV5-6 and TRBJ1-3, with D unresolved. Trimming stripped 3 bases from V and 0 bases from J, with 22 bases between. The germline V gene has CDR1 SGHDT and CDR2 YYEEEE. The CDR3 has 19 amino acids.

Remarks on this clone: Other nucleotide sequences from this sample produce the same CDR3. This chain joins TRBV29-1 and TRBJ1-1; D remains unclear. This CDR3 has 10 amino acids. V was cut by 6 bases and J by 2 bases, with 4 bases left in between. Looked up from germline, CDR1 is SQVTM and CDR2 is ANQGSEA. DNA for the CDR3: TGCAGCGTAGGAAACACTGAAGCTTTCTTT. Amino acids: CSVGNTEAFF. Full variable domain (missing parts from reference TRBV29-1 and TRBJ1-1): SAVISQKPSRDICQRGTSLTIQCQVDSQVTMMFWYRQQPGQSLTLIATANQGSEATYESGFVIDKFPISRPNLTFSTLTVSNMSPEDSSIYLCSVGNTEAFFGQGTRLTVV.